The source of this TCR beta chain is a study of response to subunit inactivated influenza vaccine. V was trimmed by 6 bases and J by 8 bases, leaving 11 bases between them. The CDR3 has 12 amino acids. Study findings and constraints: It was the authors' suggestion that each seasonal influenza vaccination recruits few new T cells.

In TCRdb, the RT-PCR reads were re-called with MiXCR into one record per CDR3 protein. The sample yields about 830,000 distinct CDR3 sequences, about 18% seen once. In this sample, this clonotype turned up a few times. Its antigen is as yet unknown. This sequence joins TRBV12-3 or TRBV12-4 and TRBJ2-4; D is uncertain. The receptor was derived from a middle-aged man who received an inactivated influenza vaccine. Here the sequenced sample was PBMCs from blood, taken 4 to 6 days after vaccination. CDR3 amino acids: CASSNWEDIQYF. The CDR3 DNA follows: TGTGCCAGCAGCAATTGGGAAGACATTCAGTACTTC.